The clone carrying this TCR beta chain was seen ten or more times. The data stem from a study of T cells in Graves' hyperthyroidism and ophthalmopathy. Those with hyperthyroidism were 18 to 65 years old, newly diagnosed, and ill for under 2 months. In germline, CDR1 is SGHAT, CDR2 FQNNGV. V lost 5 bases and J 7 bases, leaving 15 bases between the germline ends. The CDR3 is made up of 14 amino acids. Authors of the study amplified TCR beta CDR3 regions from RNA transcripts. Researchers ran a first-round RT-PCR on the TCR CDR3 using the HTBI primer set. TCRdb reprocessed the multiplex PCR reads with MiXCR, giving one entry per CDR3 protein. The sample records roughly 350,000 distinct CDR3 sequences, about 14% being singletons.

Material for sequencing was blood. The sequence was collected from a woman under 40 with Graves' hyperthyroidism. This chain links TRBV11-2 with TRBJ2-4; D is uncertain. The CDR3 region has the DNA TGTGCCAGCAGCCCCCCCTCTAGTGCGAACATTCAGTACTTC. It is translated as CASSPPSSANIQYF.